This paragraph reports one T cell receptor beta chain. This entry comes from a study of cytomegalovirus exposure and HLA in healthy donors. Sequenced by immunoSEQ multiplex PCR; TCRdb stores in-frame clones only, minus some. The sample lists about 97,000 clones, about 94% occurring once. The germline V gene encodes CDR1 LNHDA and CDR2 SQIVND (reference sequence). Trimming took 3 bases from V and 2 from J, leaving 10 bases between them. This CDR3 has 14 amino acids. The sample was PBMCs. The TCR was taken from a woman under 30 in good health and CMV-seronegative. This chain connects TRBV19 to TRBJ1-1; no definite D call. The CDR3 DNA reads TGTGCCAGTAGTATGGGTCGGGAAAACACTGAAGCTTTCTTT. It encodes CASSMGRENTEAFF.